In its sample, the clone carrying this T cell receptor beta chain was seen a few times. TCRdb independently ran MiXCR on the RT-PCR reads; one entry per CDR3 protein. The profile shows about 700,000 distinct CDR3 sequences, 14% of them singletons. This CDR3 comprises 15 residues. Trimming took 6 bases from V and 5 from J; bases not matched to a gene: 5. The germline V gene has CDR1 MNHEY and CDR2 SVGEGT. This TCR derives from a female donor in good health, serving as a healthy control. The specimen sequenced was memory CD4+ T cells from blood. The chain uses TRBV6-2 or TRBV6-3 and TRBJ2-1; 12 nucleotides match TRBD1. CDR3 region: CASSRGQGADNEQFF. The CDR3 nucleotides read TGTGCCAGCAGCCGGGGACAGGGGGCGGACAATGAGCAGTTCTTC.